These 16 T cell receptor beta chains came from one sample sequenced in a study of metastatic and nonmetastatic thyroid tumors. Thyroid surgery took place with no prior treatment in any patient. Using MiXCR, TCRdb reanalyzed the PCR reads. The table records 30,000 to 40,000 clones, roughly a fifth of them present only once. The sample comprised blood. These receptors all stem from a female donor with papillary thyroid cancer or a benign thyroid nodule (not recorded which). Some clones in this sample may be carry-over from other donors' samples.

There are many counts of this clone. CDR3 region: CSVNRGGSSYEQYF. DNA for the CDR3: TGCAGTGTCAATAGGGGGGGGAGCTCCTACGAGCAGTACTTC. The rearrangement joins TRBV20-1 to TRBJ2-7, with D perhaps TRBD2 (7 bases). The CDR3 is 14 residues long. Deletions cut 7 bases from V and 0 bases from J, with 16 bases between. Germline V gene sequence: CDR1 DFQATT, CDR2 SNEGSKA (reference sequence).

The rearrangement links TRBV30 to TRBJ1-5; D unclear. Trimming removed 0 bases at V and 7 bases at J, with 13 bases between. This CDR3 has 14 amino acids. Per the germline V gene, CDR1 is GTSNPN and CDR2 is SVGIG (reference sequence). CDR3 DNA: TGTGCCTGGAGTGTGGAGGGAAAAGGGCAGCCCCAGCATTTT. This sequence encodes CAWSVEGKGQPQHF.

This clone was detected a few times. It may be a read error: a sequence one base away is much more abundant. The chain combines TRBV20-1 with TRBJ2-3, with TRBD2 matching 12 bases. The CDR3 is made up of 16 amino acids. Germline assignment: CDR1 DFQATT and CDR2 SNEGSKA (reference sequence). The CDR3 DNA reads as TGCAGTGCCGCACTGTACACTAGCGGGGGGACAGGTACGCAGTATTTT. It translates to CSAALYTSGGTGTQYF.

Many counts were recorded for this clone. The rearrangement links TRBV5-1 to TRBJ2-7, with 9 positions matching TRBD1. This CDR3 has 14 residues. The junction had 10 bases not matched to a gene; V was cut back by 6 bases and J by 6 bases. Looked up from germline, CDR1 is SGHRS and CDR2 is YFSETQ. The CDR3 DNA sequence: TGCGCCAGCATGGATACAGGGGGCTGGAGCGAGCAGTACTTC. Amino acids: CASMDTGGWSEQYF.

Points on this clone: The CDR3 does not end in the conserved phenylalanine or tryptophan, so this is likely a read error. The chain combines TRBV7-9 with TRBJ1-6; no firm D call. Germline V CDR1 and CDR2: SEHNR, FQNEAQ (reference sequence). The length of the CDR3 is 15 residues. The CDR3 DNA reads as TGTGCCAGCAGTCCTGACCGGGGAGATAATTCACACCTCCACTTG. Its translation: CASSPDRGDNSHLHL.

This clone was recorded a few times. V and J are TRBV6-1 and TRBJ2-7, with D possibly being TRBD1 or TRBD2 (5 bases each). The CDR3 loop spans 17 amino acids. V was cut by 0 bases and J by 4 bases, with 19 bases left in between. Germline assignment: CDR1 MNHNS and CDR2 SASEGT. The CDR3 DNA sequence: TGTGCCAGCAGTGAAGCGCTTCAGGGAGTGAATTCTTACGAGCAGTACTTC. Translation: CASSEALQGVNSYEQYF.

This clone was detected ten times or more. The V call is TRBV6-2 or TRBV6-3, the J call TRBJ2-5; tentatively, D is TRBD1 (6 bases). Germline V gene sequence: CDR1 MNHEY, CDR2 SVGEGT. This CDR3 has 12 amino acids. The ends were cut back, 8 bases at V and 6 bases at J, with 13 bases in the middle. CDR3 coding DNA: TGTGCCAGCGGGCGACAGGAGAAGACCCAGTACTTC. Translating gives CASGRQEKTQYF.

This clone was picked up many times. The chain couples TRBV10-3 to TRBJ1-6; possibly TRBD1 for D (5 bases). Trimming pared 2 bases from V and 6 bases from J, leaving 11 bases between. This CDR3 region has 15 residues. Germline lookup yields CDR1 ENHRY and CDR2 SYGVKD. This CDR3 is CAISEQRGTNSPLHF. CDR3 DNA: TGTGCCATCAGTGAGCAACGAGGGACTAATTCACCCCTCCACTTT.

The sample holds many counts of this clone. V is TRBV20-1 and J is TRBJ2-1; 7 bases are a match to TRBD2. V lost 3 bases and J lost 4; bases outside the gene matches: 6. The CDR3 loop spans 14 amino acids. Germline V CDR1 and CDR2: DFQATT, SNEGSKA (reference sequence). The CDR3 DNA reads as TGCAGTGCTAGGGGACTACCAGAGTACAATGAGCAGTTCTTC. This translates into CSARGLPEYNEQFF.

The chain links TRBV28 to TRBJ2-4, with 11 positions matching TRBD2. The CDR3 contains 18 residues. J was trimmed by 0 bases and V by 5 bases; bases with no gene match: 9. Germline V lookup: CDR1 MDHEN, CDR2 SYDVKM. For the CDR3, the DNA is TGTGCCAGCAGTCCACCGGGACTAGCGGAAATAGCCAAAAACATTCAGTACTTC. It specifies CASSPPGLAEIAKNIQYF.

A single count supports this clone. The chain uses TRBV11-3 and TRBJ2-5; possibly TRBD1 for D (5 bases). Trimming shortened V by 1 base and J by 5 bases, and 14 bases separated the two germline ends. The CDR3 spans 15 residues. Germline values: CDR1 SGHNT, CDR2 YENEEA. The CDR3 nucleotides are TGTGCCAGCAGCTTAGGAGGCAGGGAAGTCGAGACCCAGTACTTC. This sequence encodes CASSLGGREVETQYF.

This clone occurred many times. CDR3 sequence: CASSVSGRGRGQPQHF. CDR3 sequence (DNA): TGTGCCAGCAGCGTTTCCGGCAGGGGGCGCGGTCAGCCCCAGCATTTT. V and J are TRBV11-2 and TRBJ1-5; 8 bases agree with TRBD1. This CDR3 has 16 residues. The V gene's germline CDR1 is SGHAT and CDR2 FQNNGV. With 5 bases clipped from V and 6 bases from J, the junction kept 12 bases outside the gene matches.

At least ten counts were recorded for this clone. The CDR3 spells CASSVATTGYSSDTQYF. CDR3 coding DNA: TGTGCCAGCAGCGTAGCTACGACAGGGTATAGCTCAGATACGCAGTATTTT. V usage is TRBV9 and J usage is TRBJ2-3; 7 bases line up with TRBD1. This CDR3 comprises 17 residues. The germline CDR1 and CDR2 sequences are SGDLS and YYNGEE. V was pared by 0 bases and J by 4 bases, with 11 bases of the junction left unmatched.

CDR3 nucleotide sequence: TGTGCCAGTAGTGATCAACAGGTTATAAGCTATGGCTACACCTTC. This sequence encodes CASSDQQVISYGYTF. The genes are TRBV19 and TRBJ1-2; D is perhaps TRBD1 (5 bases). CDR3 length: 15 residues. The V gene lost 5 bases and the J gene lost 4 bases, with 17 bases spanning the gap. Germline CDR1 and CDR2: LNHDA and SQIVND (reference sequence). The full variable domain, its missing parts supplied by reference TRBV19 and TRBJ1-2, is DGGITQSPKYLFRKEGQNVTLSCEQNLNHDAMYWYRQDPGQGLRLIYYSQIVNDFQKGDIAEGYSVSREKKESFPLTVTSAQKNPTAFYLCASSDQQVISYGYTFGSGTRLTVV.

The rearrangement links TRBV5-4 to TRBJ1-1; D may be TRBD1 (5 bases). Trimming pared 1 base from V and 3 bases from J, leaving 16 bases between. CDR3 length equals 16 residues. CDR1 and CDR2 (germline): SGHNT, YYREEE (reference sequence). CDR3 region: CASSLNSQGRDTEAFF. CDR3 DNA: TGTGCCAGCAGCTTGAACTCTCAGGGTCGGGACACTGAAGCTTTCTTT.

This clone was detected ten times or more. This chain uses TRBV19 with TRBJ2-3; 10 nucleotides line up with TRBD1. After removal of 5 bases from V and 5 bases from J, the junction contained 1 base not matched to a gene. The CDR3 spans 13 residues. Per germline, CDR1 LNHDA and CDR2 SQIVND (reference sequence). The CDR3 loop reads CASSDRGLDTQYF. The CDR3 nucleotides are TGTGCCAGTAGTGACAGGGGGCTAGATACGCAGTATTTT.